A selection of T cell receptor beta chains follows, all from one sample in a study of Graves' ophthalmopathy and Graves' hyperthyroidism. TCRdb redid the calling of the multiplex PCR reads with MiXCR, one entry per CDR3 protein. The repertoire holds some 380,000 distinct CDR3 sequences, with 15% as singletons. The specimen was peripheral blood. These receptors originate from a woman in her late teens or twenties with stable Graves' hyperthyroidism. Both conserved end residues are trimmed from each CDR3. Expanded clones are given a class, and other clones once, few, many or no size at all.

cdr3_aa: ASSQLGGQVNTEAF
clone_size: NA
v_call: TRBV14

cdr3_aa: ASSQMEGVLGHGYT
clone_size: NA
v_call: TRBV3-1

cdr3_aa: ASSQTRIGTQY
clone_size: many
v_call: TRBV7-2

cdr3_aa: ASSHGDYGYT
clone_size: many
v_call: TRBV19

cdr3_aa: ASSPQGGNQPQR
clone_size: NA
v_call: TRBV18

cdr3_aa: ASTPLNTESF
clone_size: NA
v_call: TRBV19

cdr3_aa: ANRQGLAGGYT
clone_size: many
v_call: TRBV6-5

cdr3_aa: ASSKQGNSNQPQH
clone_size: few
v_call: TRBV12-3/TRBV12-4

cdr3_aa: ASSTTGGGFEGYT
clone_size: many
v_call: TRBV6-1

cdr3_aa: ASSLWTGSNSPLH
clone_size: many
v_call: TRBV6-1

cdr3_aa: ASSQATRSYEQY
clone_size: NA
v_call: TRBV3-1

cdr3_aa: ASSLTQETSGANVLT
clone_size: many
v_call: TRBV7-3

cdr3_aa: ASSSRGAGELF
clone_size: NA
v_call: TRBV11-3

cdr3_aa: ASSAPGPEAF
clone_size: many
v_call: TRBV19

cdr3_aa: ASSLAGLTRMNTEAF
clone_size: NA
v_call: TRBV7-3

cdr3_aa: ASTEAGEAF
clone_size: many
v_call: TRBV3-1

cdr3_aa: ATSRDRGTGAGRETQY
clone_size: many
v_call: TRBV15

cdr3_aa: ASSPTGVNYGYT
clone_size: NA
v_call: TRBV12-3/TRBV12-4

cdr3_aa: ASSLMGDSNQPQH
clone_size: many
v_call: TRBV12-3/TRBV12-4

cdr3_aa: AVGRKGETQY
clone_size: NA
v_call: TRBV27

cdr3_aa: ASSLTQKTNSYEQY
clone_size: NA
v_call: TRBV11-1

cdr3_aa: ATNLDGVTEAF
clone_size: many
v_call: TRBV10-3

cdr3_aa: ASSYNSGTANTGELF
clone_size: many
v_call: TRBV2

cdr3_aa: ASSYSSPASSGNTIY
clone_size: many
v_call: TRBV6-5

cdr3_aa: ALQGAGAGELF
clone_size: NA
v_call: TRBV19

cdr3_aa: ASSFWQGMVLNQPQH
clone_size: many
v_call: TRBV27

cdr3_aa: ASSILEGEYGYT
clone_size: many
v_call: TRBV18

cdr3_aa: SASSFDSPGSPLH
clone_size: many
v_call: TRBV20-1

cdr3_aa: ATSDLWGSTGELF
clone_size: many
v_call: TRBV24-1

cdr3_aa: SAAGGKGDQPQH
clone_size: many
v_call: TRBV29-1

cdr3_aa: ASSFNRGRNTEAF
clone_size: many
v_call: TRBV5-5

cdr3_aa: ASRRDRGGTEAF
clone_size: many
v_call: TRBV7-8

cdr3_aa: ASSEAGGSTGELF
clone_size: many
v_call: TRBV2

cdr3_aa: ASSLSQGAGTEAF
clone_size: many
v_call: TRBV7-3

cdr3_aa: ASIRTEAF
clone_size: many
v_call: TRBV6-1

cdr3_aa: ASRGTGLDEQY
clone_size: many
v_call: TRBV6-1

cdr3_aa: ASTKDRGAGNTIY
clone_size: NA
v_call: TRBV12-3/TRBV12-4